This TCR beta chain was profiled in a study of T-cell reconstitution after alpha-beta-depleted transplantation in children (dated by TCRdb to 2016 to 2017). General notes on the study: T-cell immune reconstitution after TCRalphabeta/CD19-depleted allogeneic hematopoietic cell transplantation in children was quantitatively tracked in the study by means of TCR repertoire profiling.

V is reduced by 0 bases and J by 4 bases, leaving a spacing of 6 bases between them. The germline V gene (reference sequence) sets CDR1 to MNHNY and CDR2 to SVGAGI. The CDR3 runs 13 residues from the cysteine to the phenylalanine. The DNA shown is the 39-base CDR3, in frame from base 1. This clonotype has just a few counts. The antigen it recognizes is unknown. There are no base qualities to consult, and no much larger clone falls within one base. The library relied on PCR. Sequencer: Illumina HiSeq 2500. TCR library preparation used molecular barcoding, with unique molecular identifiers applied to normalize quantification of the TCRbeta repertoire. The public reads were reanalyzed by TCRdb: fastp trimming at Q25, MiXCR alignment, in-frame beta chains only. Under each unique CDR3 protein, matching rows form one entry showing the most common genes and DNA. For this sample there are about a million distinct CDR3 sequences; 25% to 30% appear just once. The ten biggest clones cover roughly 30% of the sample.

Summary of the overall study and its limitations: The apparently early recovery of alphabetaT-cell counts about two months after transplant reportedly depended on only several hundred rapidly expanded clones that came from non-depleted graft cells. The high TCRbeta diversity at day 60 in some patients was ascribed to recipient T cells and intrathymic progenitors that had survived conditioning. Over the following months the frequencies of hyperexpanded clones went down, and after one year T-cell counts and TCRbeta diversity were mostly credited to newly produced T cells.

The treatment or condition label here, explained by the study, means: allogeneic hematopoietic cell transplantation with graft depleted of TCRalphabeta T cells and CD19 B cells. The children who served as transplant recipients had been given grafts of TCRalphabeta/CD19-depleted allogeneic hematopoietic cells. This clonotype originated in a boy under three years old who had a stem cell transplant for SCID, so the T cells may come from the graft donor. Recombination linked TRBV6-6 to TRBJ1-2, with the D gene uncertain. Sequences were derived from PBMCs, mostly from graft donor cells, sampled 360 days after TCRalphabeta/CD19-depleted stem cell transplant. The CDR3 protein is CASSYSSFYGYTF. The DNA sequence is TGTGCCAGCAGTTACTCGTCTTTCTATGGCTACACCTTC.